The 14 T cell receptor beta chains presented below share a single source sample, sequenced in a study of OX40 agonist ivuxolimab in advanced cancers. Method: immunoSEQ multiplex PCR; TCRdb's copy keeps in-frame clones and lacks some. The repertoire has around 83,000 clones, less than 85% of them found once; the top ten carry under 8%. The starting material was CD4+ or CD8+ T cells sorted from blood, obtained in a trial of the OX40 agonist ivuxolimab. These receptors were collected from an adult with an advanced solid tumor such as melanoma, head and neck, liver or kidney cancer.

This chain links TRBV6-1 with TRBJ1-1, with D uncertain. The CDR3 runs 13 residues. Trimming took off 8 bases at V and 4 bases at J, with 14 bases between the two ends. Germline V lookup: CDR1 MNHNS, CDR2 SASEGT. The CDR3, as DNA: TGTGCCAGCCTCAAGAAGGGAGGCACTGAAGCTTTCTTT. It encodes CASLKKGGTEAFF.

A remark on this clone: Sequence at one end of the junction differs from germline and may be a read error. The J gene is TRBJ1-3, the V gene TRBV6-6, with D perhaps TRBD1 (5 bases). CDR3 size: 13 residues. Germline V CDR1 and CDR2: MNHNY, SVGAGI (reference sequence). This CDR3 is CAGRDPSGNTIYF. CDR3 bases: TGTGCCGGCAGGGACCCTTCTGGAAACACCATATATTTT.

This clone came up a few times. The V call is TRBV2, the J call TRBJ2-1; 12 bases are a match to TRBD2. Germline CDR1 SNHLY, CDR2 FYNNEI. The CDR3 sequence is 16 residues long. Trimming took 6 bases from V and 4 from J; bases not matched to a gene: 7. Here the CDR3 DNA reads TGTGCCAGCAGGTCTACTAGCGGGGGGATATACAATGAGCAGTTCTTC. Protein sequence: CASRSTSGGIYNEQFF.

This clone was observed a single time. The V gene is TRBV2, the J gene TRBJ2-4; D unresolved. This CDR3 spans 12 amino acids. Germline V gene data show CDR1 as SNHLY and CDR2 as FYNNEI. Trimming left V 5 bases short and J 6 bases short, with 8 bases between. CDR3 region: CASSPGINIQYF. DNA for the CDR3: TGTGCCAGCAGTCCAGGCATAAACATTCAGTACTTC.

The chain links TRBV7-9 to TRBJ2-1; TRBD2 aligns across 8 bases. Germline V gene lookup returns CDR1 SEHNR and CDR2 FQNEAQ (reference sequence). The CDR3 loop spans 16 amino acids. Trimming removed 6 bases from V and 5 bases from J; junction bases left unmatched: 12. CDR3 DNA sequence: TGTGCCAGCAGTAAAGCGAGCGGGGGCGGTAACAATGAGCAGTTCTTC. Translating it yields CASSKASGGGNNEQFF. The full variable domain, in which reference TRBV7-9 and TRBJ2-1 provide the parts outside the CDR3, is DTGVSQNPRHKITKRGQNVTFRCDPISEHNRLYWYRQTLGQGPEFLTYFQNEAQLEKSRLLSDRFSAERPKGSFSTLEIQRTEQGDSAMYLCASSKASGGGNNEQFFGPGTRLTVL.

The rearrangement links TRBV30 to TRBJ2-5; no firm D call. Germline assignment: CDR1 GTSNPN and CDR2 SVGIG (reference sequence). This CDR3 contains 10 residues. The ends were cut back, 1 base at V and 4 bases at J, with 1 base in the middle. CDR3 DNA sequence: TGTGCCTGGAGTGGAGAGACCCAGTACTTC. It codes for CAWSGETQYF. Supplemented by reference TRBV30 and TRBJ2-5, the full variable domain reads SQTIHQWPATLVQPVGSPLSLECTVEGTSNPNLYWYRQAAGRGLQLLFYSVGIGQISSEVPQNLSASRPQDRQFILSSKKLLLSDSGFYLCAWSGETQYFGPGTRLLVL.

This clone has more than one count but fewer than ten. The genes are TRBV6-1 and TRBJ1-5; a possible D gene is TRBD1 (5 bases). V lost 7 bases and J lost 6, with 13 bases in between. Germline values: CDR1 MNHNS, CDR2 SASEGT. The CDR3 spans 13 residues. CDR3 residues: CASTGWGTQPQHF. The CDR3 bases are TGTGCCAGCACCGGGTGGGGGACTCAGCCCCAGCATTTT.

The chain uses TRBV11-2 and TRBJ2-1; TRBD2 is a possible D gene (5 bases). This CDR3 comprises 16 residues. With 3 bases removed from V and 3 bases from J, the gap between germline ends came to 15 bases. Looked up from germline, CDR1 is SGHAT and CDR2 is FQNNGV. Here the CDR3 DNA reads TGTGCCAGCAGCTTCAAACCTCTAGCTCTCTACAATGAGCAGTTCTTC. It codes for CASSFKPLALYNEQFF.

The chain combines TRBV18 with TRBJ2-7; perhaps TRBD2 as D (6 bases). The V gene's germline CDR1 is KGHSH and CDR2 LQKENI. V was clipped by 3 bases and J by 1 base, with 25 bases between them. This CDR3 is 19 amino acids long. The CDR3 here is CASSPGTVNPWGGSYEQYF. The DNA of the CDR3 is TGTGCCAGCTCACCCGGGACGGTAAATCCATGGGGAGGTTCCTACGAGCAGTACTTC.

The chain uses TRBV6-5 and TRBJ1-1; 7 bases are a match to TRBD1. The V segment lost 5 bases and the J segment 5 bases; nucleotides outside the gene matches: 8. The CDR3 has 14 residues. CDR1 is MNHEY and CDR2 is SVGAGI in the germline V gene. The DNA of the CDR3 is TGTGCCAGCAGTCGTTCAGGGGGTCGAACTGAAGCTTTCTTT. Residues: CASSRSGGRTEAFF.

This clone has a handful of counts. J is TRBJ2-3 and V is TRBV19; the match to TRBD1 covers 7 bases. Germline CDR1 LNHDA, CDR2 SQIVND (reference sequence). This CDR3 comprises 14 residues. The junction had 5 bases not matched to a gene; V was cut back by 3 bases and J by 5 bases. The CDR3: CASSMGQGVDTQYF. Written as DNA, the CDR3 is TGTGCCAGTAGTATGGGGCAGGGGGTAGATACGCAGTATTTT.

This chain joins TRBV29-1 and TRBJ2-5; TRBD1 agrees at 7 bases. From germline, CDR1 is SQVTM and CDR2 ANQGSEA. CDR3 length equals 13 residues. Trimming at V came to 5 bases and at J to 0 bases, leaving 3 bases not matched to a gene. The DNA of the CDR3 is TGCAGCGTTAACAGGGGTCACCAAGAGACCCAGTACTTC. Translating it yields CSVNRGHQETQYF.

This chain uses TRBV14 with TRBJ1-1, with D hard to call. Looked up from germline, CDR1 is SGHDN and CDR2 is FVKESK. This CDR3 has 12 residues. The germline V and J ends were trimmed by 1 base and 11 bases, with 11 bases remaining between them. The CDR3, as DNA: TGTGCCAGCAGCCAAGTGGACCGGGTTGCTTTCTTT. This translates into CASSQVDRVAFF.

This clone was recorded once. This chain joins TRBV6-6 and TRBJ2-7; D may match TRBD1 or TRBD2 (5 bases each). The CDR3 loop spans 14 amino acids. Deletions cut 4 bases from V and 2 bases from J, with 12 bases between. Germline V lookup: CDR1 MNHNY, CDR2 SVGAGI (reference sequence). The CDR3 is CASSWGRGTYEQYF. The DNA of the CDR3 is TGTGCCAGCAGTTGGGGGAGAGGGACCTACGAGCAGTACTTC.